These 11 T cell receptor beta chains originate from one sample sequenced in a study of metastatic and nonmetastatic thyroid tumors. Each patient went into thyroid surgery without having received any treatment. TCRdb re-called clones from the PCR reads using MiXCR. There are around 45,000 clones in the sample; approximately 3% occur only once, and 7.5% to 10% lies in the top ten. The sample was blood. These TCRs come from a female donor with papillary thyroid cancer or a benign thyroid nodule (not recorded which). Some clones in this sample may be carry-over from other donors' samples.

In this sample, this clone turned up many times. The CDR3 loop reads CASSLGSSREQFF. The CDR3 DNA reads as TGTGCCAGCAGTTTAGGCTCTTCACGTGAGCAGTTCTTC. The V gene is TRBV12-3 or TRBV12-4, the J gene TRBJ2-1; D ambiguous. Deletions cut 1 base from V and 9 bases from J, with 10 bases between. The CDR3 runs 13 residues.

The rearrangement joins TRBV12-3 or TRBV12-4 to TRBJ1-2; 8 positions agree with TRBD1. This CDR3 region has 14 residues. Unmatched junction bases numbered 7, after V lost 3 bases and J lost 7 bases. The CDR3 here is CASSFPTGGFGYTF. For the CDR3, the DNA is TGTGCCAGCAGTTTCCCTACAGGGGGGTTTGGCTACACCTTC.

CDR3 in amino acids: CASSPSGWGAGQPQHF. For the CDR3, the DNA is TGTGCCAGCAGCCCCTCGGGGTGGGGGGCCGGTCAGCCCCAGCATTTT. The rearrangement uses TRBV3-1 and TRBJ1-5, with D tentatively TRBD1 (6 bases). The germline V and J ends were trimmed by 4 bases and 6 bases, with 19 bases remaining between them. Germline V lookup: CDR1 LGHDT, CDR2 YNNKEL (reference sequence). The CDR3 is 16 amino acids.

At least ten counts were recorded for this clone. Relative to the germline gene, one junction end is altered; a read error may explain this. The V call is TRBV7-7, the J call TRBJ2-1; D remains ambiguous. Germline loops: CDR1 SSHAT, CDR2 FNYEAQ (reference sequence). There are 15 residues in the CDR3. The CDR3: CASSLRLSPYNEQFF. The DNA for the CDR3 is TGTGCTAGCAGCTTACGGCTAAGCCCCTACAATGAGCAGTTCTTC.

There are many counts of this clone. The chain couples TRBV5-6 to TRBJ1-3; weak D call: TRBD1 (5 bases). Germline CDR1 reads SGHDT; CDR2 reads YYEEEE. V was trimmed by 4 bases and J by 5 bases, leaving 19 bases between them. This CDR3 has 16 residues. For the CDR3, the DNA is TGTGCCAGCAGCGAGACAGTCCCCGGCGCCCGAAACACCATATATTTT. This codes for CASSETVPGARNTIYF.

This clone was counted at least ten times. The V call is TRBV4-1, the J call TRBJ2-7; 9 nucleotides align to TRBD1. This CDR3 is 14 amino acids long. Unmatched junction bases numbered 4, after V lost 6 bases and J lost 1 base. Per the germline V gene, CDR1 is MGHRA and CDR2 is YSYEKL. CDR3 sequence: CASSPGQGSYEQYF. The CDR3 DNA follows: TGCGCCAGCAGTCCGGGACAGGGTTCCTACGAGCAGTACTTC.

This clone was detected many times. Written as DNA, the CDR3 is TGTGCCAGCAGTGTCTATAGCCACAATGAGCAGTTCTTC. This codes for CASSVYSHNEQFF. The chain carries TRBV6-2 or TRBV6-3 and TRBJ2-1, with unresolved D. Deletions cut 5 bases from V and 5 bases from J, with 10 bases between. The germline gives CDR1 MNHEY, CDR2 SVGEGT. The CDR3 contains 13 residues.

This clone was counted at least ten times. V usage is TRBV7-9 and J usage is TRBJ2-1; TRBD1 matches 8 bases. The CDR3 runs to 16 residues. V lost 5 bases and J lost 8; bases outside the gene matches: 14. Germline V gene sequence: CDR1 SEHNR, CDR2 FQNEAQ (reference sequence). The CDR3 DNA reads as TGTGCCAGCAGCCCCCCCGGGACAGGTTTTGTCGATGAGCAGTTCTTC. Protein product: CASSPPGTGFVDEQFF.

This clone was detected only a few times. Being one base from a much bigger clone, this may be a read error. This chain joins TRBV19 and TRBJ2-7; 8 bases match TRBD2. From germline, CDR1 is LNHDA and CDR2 SQIVND (reference sequence). The CDR3 is 14 residues long. The CDR3 nucleotides read TGTGCCAGTAGTATGGCCAGGACTAGCTACGGGCAGTACTTC. Translation: CASSMARTSYGQYF.

This clone has at least ten counts. The chain has TRBV9 and TRBJ2-7; 11 bases are shared with TRBD1. The germline gives CDR1 SGDLS, CDR2 YYNGEE. CDR3 size: 16 residues. V was pared by 5 bases and J by 3 bases, with 10 bases of the junction left unmatched. CDR3 loop: CASSKRGGQGDYEQYF. Here the CDR3 DNA reads TGTGCCAGCAGTAAGAGAGGGGGACAGGGGGACTACGAGCAGTACTTC.

This clone was seen at least ten times. The chain employs TRBV6-2 or TRBV6-3 and TRBJ2-1; 10 nucleotides align to TRBD2. The CDR3 runs to 15 residues. V trimming: 5 bases; J trimming: 8 bases; junction bases outside the gene matches: 9. Germline values: CDR1 MNHEY, CDR2 SVGEGT. The CDR3: CASSGGASGSDEQFF. CDR3 in DNA: TGTGCCAGCAGTGGCGGGGCTAGCGGGAGTGATGAGCAGTTCTTC.